One sample yielded the 25 T cell receptor beta chains listed below, sequenced in a study of tumor-infiltrating lymphocytes in primary liver carcinoma. Co-extracting RNA and DNA was done with roughly 18-32 mg of unsorted bulk tissue as input. Starting material of 500 ng total RNA yielded TCR beta cDNA via a constant-region primer. Slightly modified ARM-PCR with three nested multiplex PCR rounds yielded TCR beta libraries. TRBV1-TRBV30 forward primers paired with a C-beta reverse primer were used in the first two PCR rounds, which ran roughly 9 cycles each. TCRdb itself ran the multiplex PCR reads through MiXCR, one entry per CDR3 protein. The data hold around 120,000 distinct CDR3 sequences, with 65% to 75% observed a single time. Material: tumor-adjacent normal liver tissue. The receptors were sampled from a woman aged 55-69 years with primary liver carcinoma and hepatitis B virus infection.

About this clonotype: This may be a read error: a much more frequent sequence differs by one nucleotide. V gene TRBV7-9 combines with J gene TRBJ2-5; D uncertain. In germline, CDR1 is SEHNR, CDR2 FQNEAQ (reference sequence). The CDR3 spans 15 residues. Trimming took off 1 base at V and 4 bases at J, with 13 bases between the two ends. The CDR3 reads CASSLGVPARETQYF. CDR3 nucleotide sequence: TGTGCCAGCAGCTTAGGAGTCCCGGCCCGAGAGACCCAGTACTTC.

In its sample, this clonotype was seen a few times. At one end, the junction sequence differs from germline, possibly due to a read error. The chain uses TRBV11-1 and TRBJ2-3; 11 bases match TRBD2. In germline, CDR1 is SGHAT, CDR2 FQDESV (reference sequence). The CDR3 has 15 amino acids. CDR3 DNA: TGTGCCAGCAGCCCTAGCGGGAGGCGTACGGATACGCACTTTTTT. Translating gives CASSPSGRRTDTHFF.

This clonotype has ten or more counts. The genes are TRBV5-1 and TRBJ2-3; D is possibly TRBD1 (5 bases). Trimming stripped 1 base from V and 4 bases from J, with 10 bases between. CDR3 length: 14 amino acids. Germline V gene sequence: CDR1 SGHRS, CDR2 YFSETQ. CDR3 loop: CASSLQSRADTQYF. The CDR3, as DNA: TGCGCCAGCAGCTTGCAGTCCAGGGCAGATACGCAGTATTTT.

V usage is TRBV19 and J usage is TRBJ1-1, with D maybe TRBD1 (5 bases). The length of the CDR3 is 14 residues. Between the trimmed V and J ends, which lost 3 bases and 4 bases, there was a span of 12 bases. CDR1 and CDR2 (germline): LNHDA, SQIVND (reference sequence). The CDR3 spells CASSIAFRATEAFF. The CDR3 nucleotides read TGTGCCAGTAGTATCGCCTTCAGGGCCACTGAAGCTTTCTTT.

This clonotype was counted ten times or more. This chain connects TRBV7-9 to TRBJ1-1; 7 bases align to TRBD1. CDR3 length equals 15 residues. The V gene's germline CDR1 is SEHNR and CDR2 FQNEAQ (reference sequence). J gave up 8 bases and V 1 base, and 10 bases lay outside the gene matches. CDR3 in amino acids: CASSLVGRGDREAFF. The CDR3 coding sequence is TGTGCCAGCAGCTTAGTCGGTAGGGGGGACAGAGAAGCTTTCTTT.

The gene calls are TRBV12-3 or TRBV12-4 and TRBJ2-7; TRBD1 is a possible D gene (6 bases). The CDR3 length is 14 residues. V was pared by 11 bases and J by 7 bases, with 24 bases between. CDR3 bases: TGTGCCGCCAGTCCAACAGGGCTTCCGGGGGAGCAGTACTTC. Its protein is CAASPTGLPGEQYF.

Points on this clonotype: A single base separates this from a much larger clone, so it may be a read error. The chain recombines TRBV11-2 with TRBJ2-1; D unclear. V gave up 3 bases and J gave up 5 bases, with 11 bases separating them. Germline CDR1 SGHAT, CDR2 FQNNGV. This CDR3 is 14 amino acids long. CDR3 protein: CASSLSVFDNEQFF. In DNA, the CDR3 is TGTGCCAGCAGCTTGTCGGTGTTCGACAATGAGCAGTTCTTC.

This clonotype was recorded a few times. One base away lies a much larger clone, so this may be a sequencing read error. The chain couples TRBV6-1 to TRBJ2-7; D may match TRBD1 or TRBD2 (5 bases each). The CDR3 loop spans 16 amino acids. The germline gives CDR1 MNHNS, CDR2 SASEGT. DNA of the CDR3: TGTGCCGGCAGTTTGGCCCGGGGCGGTAGCTCCTACGAGCAGTACTTC. This encodes CAGSLARGGSSYEQYF.

CDR3 loop: CASSITGGGYWTYEQYF. The CDR3 DNA is TGTGCCAGCAGTATCACAGGAGGGGGCTATTGGACCTACGAGCAGTACTTC. This rearrangement joins TRBV11-2 to TRBJ2-7; possibly TRBD1 for D (7 bases). V lost 6 bases to trimming and J lost 2 bases, with 23 bases between them. This CDR3 is 17 amino acids long. CDR1 is SGHAT and CDR2 is FQNNGV in the germline V gene.

To note about this clonotype: Given a much more abundant clone one base away, this may be a read error. The chain has TRBV5-8 and TRBJ2-3; D is tentatively TRBD1 or TRBD2 (6 bases each). Germline V gene lookup returns CDR1 SGHTS and CDR2 YDEGEE. V shed 5 bases and J shed 5 bases, with 18 bases lying between them. The CDR3 is 15 amino acids. CDR3 bases: TGTGCCAGCAGACCCGAGGGGGGCAGGTTAGATACGCAGTATTTT. Its protein product is CASRPEGGRLDTQYF.

This clonotype was counted ten times or more. The chain links TRBV7-9 to TRBJ1-1; D is unresolved. Per the germline V gene, CDR1 is SEHNR and CDR2 is FQNEAQ (reference sequence). The CDR3 is made up of 12 amino acids. Deletions cut 4 bases from V and 2 bases from J, with 5 bases between. CDR3 DNA: TGTGCCAGCAGCTGGGAAAACACTGAAGCTTTCTTT. Protein sequence: CASSWENTEAFF.

Remarks on this clonotype: The germline gene is not matched at one end of the junction; a read error may be the cause. The chain combines TRBV7-8 with TRBJ2-1; D is ambiguous. Germline CDR1 reads SGHVS; CDR2 reads FQNEAQ. The CDR3 covers 10 residues. In nucleotides, the CDR3 is TGTACCAGCGTGATCAATGAGCAGTTCTTC. Translation: CTSVINEQFF.

By sample share, this clonotype is medium-sized. V gene TRBV11-2 combines with J gene TRBJ2-4, with D possibly being TRBD1 (6 bases). The V gene's germline CDR1 is SGHAT and CDR2 FQNNGV. The CDR3 length is 15 residues. Trimming removed 5 bases at V and 2 bases at J, with 13 bases between. The CDR3 DNA follows: TGTGCCAGCAGCCTCCTTACAGGGTCCAAAAACATTCAGTACTTC. This sequence encodes CASSLLTGSKNIQYF.

For this clonotype: Since a much larger clone is just one base distant, this may be a read error. The V and J genes are TRBV5-1 and TRBJ2-4; possibly TRBD1 for D (6 bases). The CDR3 runs 15 residues. From germline, CDR1 is SGHRS and CDR2 YFSETQ. The CDR3 loop reads CASSLEAGERNTQYF. CDR3 nucleotides: TGCGCCAGCAGCTTGGAGGCAGGGGAACGGAACACTCAGTACTTC.

This clonotype was detected ten times or more. The rearrangement joins TRBV5-1 to TRBJ2-7; 10 nucleotides match TRBD1. The CDR3 contains 15 residues. V lost 3 bases and J lost 4; bases outside the gene matches: 7. CDR1 is SGHRS, CDR2 YFSETQ, per germline. CDR3 nucleotide sequence: TGCGCCAGCAGCTCACCGGACAGGGGGAGTTACGAGCAGTACTTC. Translated, it gives CASSSPDRGSYEQYF.

As regards this clonotype: A junction end diverges from the germline sequence, so it may reflect a read error. The V call is TRBV14, the J call TRBJ2-2; perhaps TRBD1 as D (6 bases). This CDR3 comprises 19 residues. Germline values: CDR1 SGHDN, CDR2 FVKESK. CDR3 nucleotide sequence: TGTGCCAGCAGCCAAGGGCTCGGACAGCGCATTAGTTCCACCGAGGAGCTGTTTTTT. This sequence encodes CASSQGLGQRISSTEELFF.

As concerns this clonotype: The CDR3 end shows no conserved phenylalanine or tryptophan, and so a read error is likely. CDR3 sequence (DNA): TGCAGCGTTGAATTGAGTTATACTAACTATGGCTACACCTCC. Amino acids: CSVELSYTNYGYTS. The genes are TRBV29-1 and TRBJ1-2; D not resolved. In germline, CDR1 is SQVTM, CDR2 ANQGSEA. The CDR3 length is 14 residues. V was shortened by 2 bases and J by 0 bases, with 10 bases between the two germline ends.

V usage is TRBV20-1 and J usage is TRBJ1-2, with D perhaps matching TRBD1 (5 bases). Germline CDR1 reads DFQATT; CDR2 reads SNEGSKA (reference sequence). The CDR3 consists of 15 residues. Trimming left V 1 base short and J 5 bases short, with 17 bases between. CDR3 loop: CSARAKGTDTYGYTF. The CDR3 DNA sequence: TGCAGTGCTAGAGCCAAGGGGACGGATACTTATGGCTACACCTTC.

About this clonotype itself: The junction and the germline gene differ at one end; a read error may be behind it. This rearrangement joins TRBV4-1 to TRBJ2-7; 7 bases are shared with TRBD2. Germline lookup yields CDR1 MGHRA and CDR2 YSYEKL. CDR3 length: 14 residues. CDR3 nucleotides: TGCACCAGCAGCCCAAACAGCGGGGACTACGAGCAGTACTTC. Protein: CTSSPNSGDYEQYF.

Comments on this clonotype: Given a much more abundant clone one base away, this may be a read error. V gene TRBV28 combines with J gene TRBJ2-7; D possibly matches TRBD1 or TRBD2 (5 bases each). The CDR3 runs to 14 residues. Trimming left V 2 bases short and J 6 bases short, with 14 bases between. Germline assignment: CDR1 MDHEN and CDR2 SYDVKM. CDR3: CASSLVTEGSEQYF. CDR3 bases: TGTGCCAGCAGTTTAGTGACAGAGGGTAGCGAGCAGTACTTC.

The chain combines TRBV20-1 with TRBJ1-2; D possibly corresponds to TRBD1 (6 bases). Germline V gene sequence: CDR1 DFQATT, CDR2 SNEGSKA (reference sequence). The V gene lost 5 bases and the J gene lost 3 bases, with 16 bases spanning the gap. The CDR3 has 14 amino acids. CDR3 in amino acids: CSARGGGYDYGYTF. CDR3 in DNA: TGCAGTGCTCGGGGGGGGGGCTATGACTATGGCTACACCTTC.

A word on this clonotype: The conserved final phenylalanine or tryptophan is absent from the CDR3, which likely points to a read error. The chain uses TRBV29-1 and TRBJ2-3; 8 bases map to TRBD2. Germline CDR1 is SQVTM and CDR2 is ANQGSEA. Unmatched junction bases numbered 23, after V lost 6 bases and J lost 12 bases. This CDR3 region has 16 residues. Here the CDR3 DNA reads TGCAGCGTCCACGGATCCGCGGCGGGAGGTGACGGTACCCAGTATTCT. Encoded protein: CSVHGSAAGGDGTQYS.

This clonotype was recorded once. The V call is TRBV11-2, the J call TRBJ2-1; 11 nucleotides agree with TRBD2. Germline-derived CDR1 and CDR2 are SGHAT and FQNNGV. The CDR3 runs to 17 residues. J gave up 8 bases and V 1 base, and 10 bases lay outside the gene matches. The CDR3 bases are TGTGCCAGCAGCTTAGGTCTAGTAGCGGGAGGGCCGGATGAGCAGTTCTTC. Protein sequence: CASSLGLVAGGPDEQFF.

V is TRBV21-1 and J is TRBJ2-5; the table names TRBD2, a call not compared with the DNA. TRBV21-1 is listed as a pseudogene. The CDR3 sequence is 15 residues long. The CDR3 DNA is TGTGCCAGCAGCATATCATGCGGGAGCGGGGAGACCCAGTACTTC. It specifies CASSISCGSGETQYF.

This clonotype showed up just a few times. CDR3 sequence: CASSSLGQGLTGELFF. The CDR3 region has the DNA TGTGCCAGCAGTTCTCTGGGACAGGGGCTCACCGGGGAGCTGTTTTTT. This chain joins TRBV28 and TRBJ2-2; 10 nucleotides agree with TRBD1. Losses at the gene ends were 4 bases for V and 4 bases for J; bases not matched to a gene: 6. Looked up from germline, CDR1 is MDHEN and CDR2 is SYDVKM. The CDR3 is 16 amino acids.